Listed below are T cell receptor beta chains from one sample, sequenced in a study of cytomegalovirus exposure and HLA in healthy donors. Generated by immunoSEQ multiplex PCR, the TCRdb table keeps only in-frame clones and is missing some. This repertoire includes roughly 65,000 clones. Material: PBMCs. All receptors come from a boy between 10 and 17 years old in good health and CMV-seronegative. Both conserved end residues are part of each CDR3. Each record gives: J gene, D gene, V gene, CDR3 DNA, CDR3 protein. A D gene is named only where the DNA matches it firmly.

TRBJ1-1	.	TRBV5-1	TGCGCCAGCAGCTTTCAGGGGCTGAACACTGAAGCTTTCTTT	CASSFQGLNTEAFF
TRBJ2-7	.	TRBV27	TGTGCCAGCAGTTTGGGGACACCCTACGAGCAGTACTTC	CASSLGTPYEQYF
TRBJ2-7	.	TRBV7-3	TGTGCCAGCAGCTTAGGACTCAAGGGCTCCTACGAGCAGTACTTC	CASSLGLKGSYEQYF
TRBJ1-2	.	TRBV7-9	TGTGCCAGCATTCGGGGAGCAGCTAACTATGGCTACACCTTC	CASIRGAANYGYTF
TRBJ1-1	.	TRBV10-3	TGTGCCATCAGTGAGTCCAGGGGCATGAACACTGAAGCTTTCTTT	CAISESRGMNTEAFF
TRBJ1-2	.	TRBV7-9	TGTGCCAGCAGCCCACACGGGGGTTCTAACTATGGCTACACCTTC	CASSPHGGSNYGYTF
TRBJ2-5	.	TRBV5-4	TGTGCCAGCAGAGACCGGGACACAATACAAGAGACCCAGTACTTC	CASRDRDTIQETQYF
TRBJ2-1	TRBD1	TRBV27	TGTGCCAGCAGTTTGGACAGGGGTAATGAGCAGTTCTTC	CASSLDRGNEQFF
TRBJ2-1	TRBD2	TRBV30	TGTGCCTGGAGTCTGACGACGGGAGGAAATGAGCAGTTCTTC	CAWSLTTGGNEQFF
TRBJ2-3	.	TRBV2	TGTGCCAGCAGTGGACAGGGCACAGATACGCAGTATTTT	CASSGQGTDTQYF
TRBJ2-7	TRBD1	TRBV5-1	TGCGCCAGCAGCTTACAGGGGACCTACGAGCAGTACTTC	CASSLQGTYEQYF
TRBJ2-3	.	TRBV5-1	TGCGCCAGCAGCTTGATACAGGGTGTGGGCACAGATACGCAGTATTTT	CASSLIQGVGTDTQYF
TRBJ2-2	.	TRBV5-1	TGCGCCAGCAGCCCCGACGGCAGGGGCGACACCGGGGAGCTGTTTTTT	CASSPDGRGDTGELFF
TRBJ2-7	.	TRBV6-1	TGTGCCAGCAGTGAACAACAGATCTCCTACGAGCAGTACTTC	CASSEQQISYEQYF
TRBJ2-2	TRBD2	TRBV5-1	TGCGCCAGCAGCTGCATGACTAGCGGGGACACCGGGGAGCTGTTTTTT	CASSCMTSGDTGELFF
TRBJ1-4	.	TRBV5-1	TGCGCCAGCAGCTTGGGACCAGGGATGGATGAAAAACTGTTTTTT	CASSLGPGMDEKLFF
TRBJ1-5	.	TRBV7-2	TGTGCCAGCAGCTTAGAAGCGGAACAGCCCCAGCATTTT	CASSLEAEQPQHF
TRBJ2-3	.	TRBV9	TGTGCCAGCAGCGTGGGGGCCGGGTTTTCAGATACGCAGTATTTT	CASSVGAGFSDTQYF
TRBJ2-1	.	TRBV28	TGTGCCAGCATTACCGGTCAGCTCGCGGAAAAGGGGAATGAGCAGTTCTTC	CASITGQLAEKGNEQFF
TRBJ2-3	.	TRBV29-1	TGCAGCGTTCCCACAGCTAGCACAGATACGCAGTATTTT	CSVPTASTDTQYF
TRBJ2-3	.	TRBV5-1	TGCGCCAGCAGCTCGGGACTTGACACTAGCACAGATACGCAGTATTTT	CASSSGLDTSTDTQYF
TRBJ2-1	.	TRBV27	TGTGCCAGCAGAGGACAGGGAGGGTACAATGAGCAGTTCTTC	CASRGQGGYNEQFF
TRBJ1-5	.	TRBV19	TGTGCCAGTAGTTCACAGGGCGATCAGCCCCAGCATTTT	CASSSQGDQPQHF
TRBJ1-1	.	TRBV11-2	TGTGCCAGCAGTTCGCGGACAGAGTCCACTGAAGCTTTCTTT	CASSSRTESTEAFF
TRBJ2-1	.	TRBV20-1	TGCAGTCCATACAAGGGGAATGAGCAGTTCTTC	CSPYKGNEQFF
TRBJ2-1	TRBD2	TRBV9	TGTGCCAGCAGCGTGAGCGGGACCCCAGCCAATGAGCAGTTCTTC	CASSVSGTPANEQFF
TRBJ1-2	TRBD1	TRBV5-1	TGCGCCAGCAGCTTGGCCGGCAGGGGGGTGAGAGGCTACACCTTC	CASSLAGRGVRGYTF
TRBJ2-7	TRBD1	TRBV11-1	TGTGCCAGCAGCTTTGACAGGGGAAGGGACGAGCAGTACTTC	CASSFDRGRDEQYF
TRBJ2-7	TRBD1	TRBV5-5	TGTGCCAGCAGCCGAATTGACAGGGCCTACGAGCAGTACTTC	CASSRIDRAYEQYF
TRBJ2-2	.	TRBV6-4	TGTGCCAGCAGTGACTTTAGGAACACCGGGGAGCTGTTTTTT	CASSDFRNTGELFF
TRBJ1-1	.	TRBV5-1	TGCGCCAGCAGCCCAGGACTTCCCCCGGAAAACACTGAAGCTTTCTTT	CASSPGLPPENTEAFF
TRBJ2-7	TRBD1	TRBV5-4	TGTGCCAGCAGCTTGGCAGGGGGTTGGACGTACTTC	CASSLAGGWTYF
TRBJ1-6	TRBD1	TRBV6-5	TGTGCCAGCAGTTCCGGGACAGTTAATTCACCCCTCCACTTT	CASSSGTVNSPLHF
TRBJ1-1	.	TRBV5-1	TGCGCCAGCAGCTTTGCCGGGGACACTGAAGCTTTCTTT	CASSFAGDTEAFF
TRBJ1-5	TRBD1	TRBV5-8	TGTGCCAGCAGCCACGGGACAGGGGATCGCAATCAGCCCCAGCATTTT	CASSHGTGDRNQPQHF
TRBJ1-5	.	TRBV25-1	TGTGCCAGCCAGCGGGGGAATCAGCCCCAGCATTTT	CASQRGNQPQHF
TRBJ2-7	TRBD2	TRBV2	TGTGCCGGGGCTAGCGGACTCGGGGAGCAGTACTTC	CAGASGLGEQYF
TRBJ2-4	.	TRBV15	TGTGCCACCAGCAGAGATCCCTGGTGGAGCCTAGCCAAAAACATTCAGTACTTC	CATSRDPWWSLAKNIQYF
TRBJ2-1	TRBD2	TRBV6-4	TGTGCCAGCAGTGACTCGACGGTTTCCACTAGCGGGCGACATGAGCAGTTCTTC	CASSDSTVSTSGRHEQFF
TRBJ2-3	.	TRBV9	TGTGCCAGCAGCAAAGGGGGTGTGGATACGCAGTATTTT	CASSKGGVDTQYF
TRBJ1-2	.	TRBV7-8	TGTGCCAGCAGCTTAGTCGGGGACAAGGCTGGCTACACCTTC	CASSLVGDKAGYTF
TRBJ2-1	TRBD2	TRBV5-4	TGTGCCAGCAGCCTTACTAGCGGGAGTAATGAGCAGTTCTTC	CASSLTSGSNEQFF
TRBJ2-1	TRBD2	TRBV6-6	TGTGCCAGCAAGTCTAGCGGGAGCTCCTACAATGAGCAGTTCTTC	CASKSSGSSYNEQFF
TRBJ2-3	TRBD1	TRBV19	TGTGCCAGTAATGACAGGGCAGATACGCAGTATTTT	CASNDRADTQYF
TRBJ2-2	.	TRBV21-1	TGTGCCAGCAGCGTTCGGACAGGGGGCAGGTACACCGGGGAGCTGTTTTTT	CASSVRTGGRYTGELFF
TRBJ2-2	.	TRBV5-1	TGCGCCAGCAGCTTGGATAGGCCACGGGACACCGGGGAGCTGTTTTTT	CASSLDRPRDTGELFF
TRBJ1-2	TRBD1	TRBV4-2	TGTGCCAGCAGCCAGGACCCGGGGGACAGGGTCTATGGCTACACCTTC	CASSQDPGDRVYGYTF
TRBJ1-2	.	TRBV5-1	TGCGCCAGCAGCTTGGGTCAGGGCTCATTCAACTATGGCTACACCTTC	CASSLGQGSFNYGYTF
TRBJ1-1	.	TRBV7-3	TGTGCCAGCGGGGTTGGAGGGGCGGGCTTCGAAGCTTTCTTT	CASGVGGAGFEAFF